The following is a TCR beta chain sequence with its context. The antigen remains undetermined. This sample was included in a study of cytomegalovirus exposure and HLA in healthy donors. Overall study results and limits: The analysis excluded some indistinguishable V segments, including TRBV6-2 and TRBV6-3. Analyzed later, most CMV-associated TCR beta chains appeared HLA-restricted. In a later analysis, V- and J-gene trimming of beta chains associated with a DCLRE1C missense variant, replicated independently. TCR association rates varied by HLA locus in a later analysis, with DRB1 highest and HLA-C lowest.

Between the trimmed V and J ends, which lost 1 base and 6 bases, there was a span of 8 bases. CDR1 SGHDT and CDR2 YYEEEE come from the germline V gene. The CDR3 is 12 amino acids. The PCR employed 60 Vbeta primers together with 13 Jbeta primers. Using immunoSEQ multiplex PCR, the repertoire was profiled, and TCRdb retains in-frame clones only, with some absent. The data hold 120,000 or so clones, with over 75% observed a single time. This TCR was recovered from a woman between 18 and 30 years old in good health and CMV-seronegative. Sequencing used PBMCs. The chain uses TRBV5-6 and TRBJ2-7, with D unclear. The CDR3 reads CASSLIQSEQYF. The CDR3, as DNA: TGTGCCAGCAGCTTGATACAGTCCGAGCAGTACTTC.